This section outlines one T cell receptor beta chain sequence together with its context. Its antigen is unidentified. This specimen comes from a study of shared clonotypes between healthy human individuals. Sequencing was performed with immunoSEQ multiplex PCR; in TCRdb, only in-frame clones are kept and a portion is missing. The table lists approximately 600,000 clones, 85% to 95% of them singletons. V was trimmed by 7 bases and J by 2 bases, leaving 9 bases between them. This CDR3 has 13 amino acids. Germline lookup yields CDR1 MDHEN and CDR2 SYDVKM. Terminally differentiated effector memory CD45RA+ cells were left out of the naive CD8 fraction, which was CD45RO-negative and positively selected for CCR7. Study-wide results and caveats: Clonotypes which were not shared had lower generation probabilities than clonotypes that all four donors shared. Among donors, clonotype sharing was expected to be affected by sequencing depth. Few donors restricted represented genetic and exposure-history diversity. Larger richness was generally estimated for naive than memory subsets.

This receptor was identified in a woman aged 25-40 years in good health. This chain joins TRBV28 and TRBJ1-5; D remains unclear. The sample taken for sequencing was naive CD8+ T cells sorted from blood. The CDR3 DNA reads TGTGCCAGCATGTGGGGTGGCAATCAGCCCCAGCATTTT. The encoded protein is CASMWGGNQPQHF.